The source of this T cell receptor (beta chain) is a study of cytomegalovirus exposure and HLA in healthy donors. The PCR used 60 Vbeta and 13 Jbeta primers. Clones were read by immunoSEQ multiplex PCR, and TCRdb kept only the in-frame ones, dropping some. The repertoire holds approximately 180,000 clones, 70% to 85% seen once, with over 2% in the top ten. With V trimmed by 6 bases and J by 6 bases, 7 bases remained unmatched. Germline CDR1 reads MNHEY; CDR2 reads SVGAGI. The CDR3 runs 13 residues. The receptor was derived from a human donor in good health. The material sequenced was PBMCs. The V call is TRBV6-5, the J call TRBJ1-2, with 7 bases that match TRBD1. The CDR3 sequence is CASSRGGEDGYTF. CDR3 DNA sequence: TGTGCCAGCAGCCGAGGGGGCGAGGATGGCTACACCTTC.